Following are 5 T cell receptor beta chains from one sample sequenced in a study of blood T cell repertoires in COVID-19. TCRdb keeps only in-frame clones here, not all; method: immunoSEQ multiplex PCR. The sample holds more than 250,000 clones, 70% to 90% seen once. The sequenced sample consisted of peripheral blood. Receptors were obtained from a human donor in a cohort sampled during active COVID-19.

The chain joins TRBV6-5 to TRBJ1-1; 8 bases match TRBD1. V shed 6 bases, J shed 6 bases, and the junction held 3 bases outside the gene matches. This CDR3 is built from 12 residues. CDR1 and CDR2 from the germline V gene are MNHEY and SVGAGI. CDR3 sequence reads: CASSRGPAEAFF. DNA for the CDR3: TGTGCCAGCAGCAGGGGGCCGGCTGAAGCTTTCTTT.

J is TRBJ1-2 and V is TRBV6-5; D perhaps matches TRBD1 (5 bases). V lost 7 bases, J lost 5 bases, and 17 bases lay in between. Germline V gene sequence: CDR1 MNHEY, CDR2 SVGAGI. This CDR3 is built from 14 residues. CDR3 sequence reads: CASTPGAWVYGYTF. The CDR3 nucleotides read TGTGCCAGCACCCCTGGGGCTTGGGTTTATGGCTACACCTTC.

The chain uses TRBV7-2 and TRBJ2-3, with TRBD2 identical over 10 bases. Germline CDR1 and CDR2: SGHTA and FQGNSA. V was clipped by 2 bases and J by 2 bases; unmatched bases: 7. The CDR3 consists of 17 residues. The CDR3 sequence: CASSLSPSGGDTDTQYF. CDR3 sequence (DNA): TGTGCCAGCAGCTTAAGCCCAAGCGGGGGGGACACAGATACGCAGTATTTT. The complete variable domain, with remaining parts taken from reference TRBV7-2 and TRBJ2-3, reads GAGVSQSPSNKVTEKGKDVELRCDPISGHTALYWYRQSLGQGLEFLIYFQGNSAPDKSGLPSDRFSAERTGGSVSTLTIQRTQQEDSAVYLCASSLSPSGGDTDTQYFGPGTRLTVL.

This sequence joins TRBV11-2 and TRBJ1-2; TRBD1 matches 8 bases. Germline V gene sequence: CDR1 SGHAT, CDR2 FQNNGV. This CDR3 region has 18 residues. With 2 bases clipped from V and 6 bases from J, the junction kept 17 bases outside the gene matches. The CDR3 nucleotides are TGTGCCAGCAGCTTAACCCCTGTGGCAGGGGGCGTTGAGAATGGCTACACCTTC. Its translation is CASSLTPVAGGVENGYTF. Combining the CDR3 with reference TRBV11-2 and TRBJ1-2 gives the whole variable domain EAGVAQSPRYKIIEKRQSVAFWCNPISGHATLYWYQQILGQGPKLLIQFQNNGVVDDSQLPKDRFSAERLKGVDSTLKIQPAKLEDSAVYLCASSLTPVAGGVENGYTFGSGTRLTVV.

CDR3 region: CSVSTGTYNSPLHF. CDR3 bases: TGCAGCGTCTCGACAGGGACCTATAATTCACCCCTCCACTTT. The chain carries TRBV29-1 and TRBJ1-6; 7 bases align to TRBD1. Germline CDR1 SQVTM, CDR2 ANQGSEA. The CDR3 is 14 amino acids. V shed 6 bases and J 2 bases; nucleotides not matched to a gene: 4.